Shown below are 16 T cell receptor beta chains from a single sample sequenced in a study of cytomegalovirus exposure and HLA in healthy donors. The PCR employed 60 Vbeta primers together with 13 Jbeta primers. Produced via immunoSEQ multiplex PCR; TCRdb's table is partial and in-frame only. The data contain under 35,000 clones, less than 70% of them seen just once; the ten biggest clones take up 42%. Source material: PBMCs. The receptors come from a male donor in good health and CMV-seropositive.

This rearrangement joins TRBV29-1 to TRBJ1-1; no firm D call. Looked up from germline, CDR1 is SQVTM and CDR2 is ANQGSEA. V shed 7 bases and J shed 0 bases, with 15 bases lying between them. The CDR3 spans 14 residues. CDR3 region: CSARSGILNTEAFF. DNA of the CDR3: TGCAGCGCCCGGAGCGGGATATTGAACACTGAAGCTTTCTTT. The whole variable domain, remainder taken from reference TRBV29-1 and TRBJ1-1, is SAVISQKPSRDICQRGTSLTIQCQVDSQVTMMFWYRQQPGQSLTLIATANQGSEATYESGFVIDKFPISRPNLTFSTLTVSNMSPEDSSIYLCSARSGILNTEAFFGQGTRLTVV.

This clone appeared a few times. The rearrangement joins TRBV14 to TRBJ1-1; 7 bases fit TRBD1. This CDR3 is built from 16 residues. In germline, CDR1 is SGHDN, CDR2 FVKESK. J was trimmed by 0 bases and V by 4 bases; bases with no gene match: 8. The DNA of the CDR3 is TGTGCCAGCAGCCCGGTCGGACAGGCGCTGAACACTGAAGCTTTCTTT. It encodes CASSPVGQALNTEAFF.

The chain is built from TRBV7-9 and TRBJ2-7; weak D call: TRBD1 (5 bases). Germline lookup yields CDR1 SEHNR and CDR2 FQNEAQ (reference sequence). V lost 5 bases and J lost 0, with 8 bases in between. The CDR3 is 13 amino acids. CDR3 amino acids: CASSPDISYEQYF. CDR3 DNA sequence: TGTGCCAGCAGCCCGGACATCTCCTACGAGCAGTACTTC. Drawing the rest from reference TRBV7-9 and TRBJ2-7, the complete variable domain is DTGVSQNPRHKITKRGQNVTFRCDPISEHNRLYWYRQTLGQGPEFLTYFQNEAQLEKSRLLSDRFSAERPKGSFSTLEIQRTEQGDSAMYLCASSPDISYEQYFGPGTRLTVT.

CDR3 in amino acids: CASSQDISGRPYNEQFF. The CDR3, as DNA: TGTGCCAGCAGCCAAGATATTAGCGGGAGGCCCTACAATGAGCAGTTCTTC. The genes are TRBV4-2 and TRBJ2-1, with 10 bases that match TRBD2. CDR1 and CDR2 (germline): LGHNA, YNFKEQ. This CDR3 is 17 amino acids long. With V trimmed by 0 bases and J by 2 bases, 4 bases remained unmatched.

V is TRBV6-1 and J is TRBJ1-2, with TRBD1 matching 7 bases. The CDR3 spans 13 residues. V gave up 2 bases and J gave up 6 bases; unmatched junction bases: 3. Germline-derived CDR1 and CDR2 are MNHNS and SASEGT. The CDR3 coding sequence is TGTGCCAGCAGTGAAAAGGGGGCGCATGGCTACACCTTC. Its protein product is CASSEKGAHGYTF.

The J gene is TRBJ1-2, the V gene TRBV28, with 8 bases lining up with TRBD1. Germline CDR1 is MDHEN and CDR2 is SYDVKM. The ends lost 5 bases at V and 1 base at J; junction bases unmatched: 6. The CDR3 is made up of 15 amino acids. The CDR3 bases are TGTGCCAGCAGTGTCGGGACAGGAGGTAACTATGGCTACACCTTC. Translated, it gives CASSVGTGGNYGYTF.

V usage is TRBV6-1 and J usage is TRBJ1-1; D is ambiguous. With 7 bases removed from V and 5 bases from J, the gap between germline ends came to 17 bases. There are 14 residues in the CDR3. Germline CDR1 and CDR2: MNHNS and SASEGT. The CDR3 DNA reads as TGTGCCAGCACCGAACAATGGGCTGGGACTGAAGCTTTCTTT. It codes for CASTEQWAGTEAFF.

The chain couples TRBV11-1 to TRBJ1-1; D is perhaps TRBD1 (6 bases). The length of the CDR3 is 13 residues. V shed 3 bases and J shed 6 bases, with 11 bases lying between them. Germline loops: CDR1 SGHAT, CDR2 FQDESV (reference sequence). This chain's CDR3 is CASSFPTGAEAFF. The DNA for the CDR3 is TGTGCCAGCAGCTTCCCGACAGGAGCTGAAGCTTTCTTT.

The chain links TRBV21-1 to TRBJ1-5; TRBD1 was called by the table and not checked on the DNA. TRBV21-1 is flagged as a pseudogene. This CDR3 is built from 14 residues. The CDR3 is CASSNRQVQGPQHF. The DNA for the CDR3 is TGTGCCAGCAGCAACCGACAGGTCCAAGGGCCCCAGCATTTT.

The gene calls are TRBV10-2 and TRBJ1-1; D remains ambiguous. V shed 3 bases and J shed 0 bases, with 11 bases lying between them. CDR1 and CDR2 (germline): WSHSY, SAAADI. The CDR3 consists of 15 residues. The CDR3 bases are TGCGCCAGCAGTGATCGACGGACTGTGAACACTGAAGCTTTCTTT. Amino acid sequence: CASSDRRTVNTEAFF.

The rearrangement uses TRBV6-5 and TRBJ2-7; D is possibly TRBD2 (5 bases). Germline V CDR1 and CDR2: MNHEY, SVGAGI. V was trimmed by 5 bases and J by 0 bases, leaving 11 bases between them. The CDR3 contains 14 residues. Written as DNA, the CDR3 is TGTGCCAGCAGTGTGCGGGCCCTCTCCTACGAGCAGTACTTC. Translation gives CASSVRALSYEQYF.

This chain links TRBV6-5 with TRBJ1-2, with D possibly being TRBD1 (5 bases). Deletions cut 0 bases from V and 0 bases from J, with 8 bases between. The CDR3 spans 15 residues. Germline V gene data show CDR1 as MNHEY and CDR2 as SVGAGI. In DNA, the CDR3 is TGTGCCAGCAGTTACTCCCAGGGTACTAACTATGGCTACACCTTC. It encodes CASSYSQGTNYGYTF.

This clone was counted a few times. Different DNA sequences within this sample yield the same CDR3. The genes are TRBV19 and TRBJ1-5; perhaps TRBD1 as D (6 bases). Trimming left V 3 bases short and J 7 bases short, with 13 bases between. CDR1 and CDR2 (germline): LNHDA, SQIVND (reference sequence). CDR3 length equals 14 residues. The CDR3 DNA follows: TGTGCCAGTAGTATGAAACAGGGCGGCCAGCCCCAGCATTTT. As protein: CASSMKQGGQPQHF.

This clone was seen more than once but under ten times. The genes are TRBV14 and TRBJ1-2, with D perhaps TRBD1 (5 bases). Trimming took off 4 bases at V and 3 bases at J, with 18 bases between the two ends. CDR1 and CDR2 (germline): SGHDN, FVKESK. The CDR3 loop spans 16 amino acids. The CDR3 here is CASSPRGARWDYGYTF. CDR3 DNA: TGTGCCAGCAGCCCCCGCGGGGCCAGGTGGGACTATGGCTACACCTTC. The full variable domain, with the rest looked up from reference TRBV14 and TRBJ1-2, is EAGVTQFPSHSVIEKGQTVTLRCDPISGHDNLYWYRRVMGKEIKFLLHFVKESKQDESGMPNNRFLAERTGGTYSTLKVQPAELEDSGVYFCASSPRGARWDYGYTFGSGTRLTVV.

The chain employs TRBV2 and TRBJ2-3; D gene uncertain. Per the germline V gene, CDR1 is SNHLY and CDR2 is FYNNEI. V was trimmed by 1 base and J by 5 bases, leaving 16 bases between them. This CDR3 is 16 amino acids long. The DNA for the CDR3 is TGTGCCAGCAGTGAAGTGACTGTACACAACCAAGATACGCAGTATTTT. Translated: CASSEVTVHNQDTQYF.

The chain links TRBV5-6 to TRBJ2-7, with D possibly being TRBD2 (6 bases). CDR1 SGHDT and CDR2 YYEEEE come from the germline V gene. Trimming cost V 2 bases and J 6 bases, with 12 bases left between them. The CDR3 covers 13 residues. The CDR3: CASSLGLTSEQYF. Here the CDR3 DNA reads TGTGCCAGCAGCTTAGGACTAACCTCCGAGCAGTACTTC.